These T cell receptor beta chains were read from a single sample in a study of early T cells in non-severe SARS-CoV-2 infection. TCRdb used MiXCR to reprocess the 5' RACE reads, holding one entry per CDR3 protein. The table lists about 35,000 distinct CDR3 sequences, 5.5% of them singletons. Sequenced here: whole blood, sampled at baseline. The source of these receptors is an adult who was a healthcare worker with PCR-confirmed SARS-CoV-2 infection or an uninfected control (not recorded which). Each CDR3 is given with its conserved first and last residue. D genes are given only for firm matches. Size values are once, few and many counts, or a class for expanded clones, and some rows have none.

j_call: TRBJ2-3; d_call: NA; v_call: TRBV15; clone_size: few; cdr3_nt: TGTGCCACCAGCAGAAGGCTAGAGTTCCACAGCACAGATACGCAGTATTTT; cdr3_aa: CATSRRLEFHSTDTQYF
j_call: TRBJ1-6; d_call: TRBD1; v_call: TRBV4-1; clone_size: many; cdr3_nt: TGCGCCAGCAGTCATTTACAGGGGGCCTATTCACCCCTCCACTTT; cdr3_aa: CASSHLQGAYSPLHF
j_call: TRBJ2-6; d_call: NA; v_call: TRBV30; clone_size: many; cdr3_nt: TGTGCCTGGAGTATTCTAGGGGCGACTGGGGCCAACGTCCTGACTTTC; cdr3_aa: CAWSILGATGANVLTF
j_call: TRBJ1-6; d_call: TRBD1; v_call: TRBV7-2; clone_size: many; cdr3_nt: TGTGCCAGCAGCCTCGGGACAGCGAATTCACCCCTCCACTTT; cdr3_aa: CASSLGTANSPLHF
j_call: TRBJ2-2; d_call: TRBD2; v_call: TRBV6-2/TRBV6-3; clone_size: NA; cdr3_nt: TGTGCCAGCAGTCAACAAGATACCCGACTAGCCGGCGGGGAGCTGTTTTTT; cdr3_aa: CASSQQDTRLAGGELFF
j_call: TRBJ2-7; d_call: NA; v_call: TRBV7-2; clone_size: many; cdr3_nt: TGTGCCAGCAGTCCCGATAGGACCTACGAGCAGTACTTC; cdr3_aa: CASSPDRTYEQYF
j_call: TRBJ1-4; d_call: TRBD1; v_call: TRBV12-3/TRBV12-4; clone_size: many; cdr3_nt: TGTGCCAGCAGTCCCAGGGGGCGCGAAAAACTGTTTTTT; cdr3_aa: CASSPRGREKLFF
j_call: TRBJ1-3; d_call: NA; v_call: TRBV27; clone_size: medium-sized; cdr3_nt: TGTGCCAGCAGGACCCAGGGGACTGGAAACACCATATATTTT; cdr3_aa: CASRTQGTGNTIYF
j_call: TRBJ1-1; d_call: NA; v_call: TRBV10-3; clone_size: many; cdr3_nt: TGTGCCATCAGGCCAGCTCCCGGGACCTTTACTAACACTGAAGCTTTCTTT; cdr3_aa: CAIRPAPGTFTNTEAFF
j_call: TRBJ2-1; d_call: NA; v_call: TRBV7-8; clone_size: many; cdr3_nt: TGTGCCAGCAGCCCCTGGGACTCAGGGAATGAGCAGTTCTTC; cdr3_aa: CASSPWDSGNEQFF